This TCR beta chain is drawn from a study of CD8 T cells in ankylosing spondylitis. This clonotype came up a few times. The antigen remains unidentified. Regarding the study as a whole: Clones linked to disease were reported to show significant enrichment in matched ankylosing spondylitis synovial fluid. Characteristic, it appeared, of ankylosing spondylitis blood was a TCR beta motif of 7 or 8 highly homologous variants.

Trimming stripped 0 bases from V and 3 bases from J, with 7 bases between. Per the germline V gene, CDR1 is SGDLS and CDR2 is YYNGEE. CDR3 length: 13 amino acids. Scientists made TCR beta libraries using quantitative 5'-RACE with molecular barcodes. TCRdb independently ran MiXCR on the 5' RACE reads; one entry per CDR3 protein. The sample carries 750,000 to 850,000 distinct CDR3 sequences, approximately 12% recorded once. What was sequenced was blood, either unsorted or a sorted T cell fraction (not recorded which). The clonotype originates from a male donor with ankylosing spondylitis. The chain joins TRBV9 to TRBJ2-7; no firm D call. The CDR3 reads CASSVEPHYEQYF. For the CDR3, the DNA is TGTGCCAGCAGCGTAGAACCCCACTACGAGCAGTACTTC.